Below, 16 T cell receptor beta chains from the same sample are listed, as sequenced in a study of blood T cell repertoires in COVID-19. Clones were read by immunoSEQ multiplex PCR, and TCRdb kept only the in-frame ones, dropping some. Of around 46,000 clones detected, around 86% appear once; the ten largest clones hold around 3.1%. The sample taken for sequencing was PBMCs or T cells enriched from blood (not recorded which). These receptors came from a woman aged 45 to 65 who had recovered from COVID-19.

As DNA, the CDR3 is TGTGCCAGCAGCCGTACTGGTTCCCGCACAGATACGCAGTATTTT. Amino acid sequence: CASSRTGSRTDTQYF. The rearrangement uses TRBV5-4 and TRBJ2-3; D not certain. Per germline, CDR1 SGHNT and CDR2 YYREEE (reference sequence). The CDR3 is made up of 15 amino acids. V lost 4 bases and J 1 base, leaving 13 bases between the germline ends.

In this sample, this clone turned up a few times. V and J are TRBV9 and TRBJ2-1; TRBD2 agrees at 8 bases. CDR3 length: 14 amino acids. CDR1 is SGDLS, CDR2 YYNGEE, per germline. V lost 0 bases to trimming and J lost 10 bases; unmatched junction nucleotides: 6. The CDR3 is CASSVASGGDEQFF. DNA for the CDR3: TGTGCCAGCAGCGTAGCTTCGGGAGGGGACGAGCAGTTCTTC.

The chain is built from TRBV7-7 and TRBJ2-3; TRBD2 matches at 7 bases. Germline CDR1 SSHAT, CDR2 FNYEAQ (reference sequence). With V trimmed by 1 base and J by 6 bases, 10 bases remained unmatched. The CDR3 sequence is 16 residues long. The CDR3 sequence: CASSLGQRGSGDTQYF. The DNA for the CDR3 is TGTGCCAGCAGCTTAGGGCAGCGGGGTTCGGGTGATACGCAGTATTTT.

J is TRBJ1-1 and V is TRBV5-5; D unresolved. The V end lost 4 bases, the J end lost 0 bases, and 10 bases lay between the germline ends. Germline CDR1 is SGHKS and CDR2 is YYEKEE (reference sequence). The CDR3 has 14 amino acids. The CDR3 DNA reads as TGTGCCAGCAGCGGTGACCGGGTGAACACTGAAGCTTTCTTT. It codes for CASSGDRVNTEAFF.

The V call is TRBV10-3, the J call TRBJ2-7; TRBD2 agrees at 9 bases. The CDR3 is 13 residues long. Germline CDR1 reads ENHRY; CDR2 reads SYGVKD. J gave up 6 bases and V 4 bases, and 4 bases lay outside the gene matches. The CDR3: CAISAGTSSEQYF. The CDR3 DNA reads as TGTGCCATCAGTGCCGGGACTAGCAGCGAGCAGTACTTC.

This clone was seen more than once but under ten times. This chain links TRBV19 with TRBJ2-5; D perhaps matches TRBD1 (6 bases). CDR3 size: 12 residues. With 10 bases removed from V and 7 bases from J, the gap between germline ends came to 16 bases. Looked up from germline, CDR1 is LNHDA and CDR2 is SQIVND (reference sequence). This CDR3 reads CATGRGVGTQYF. The CDR3 DNA reads TGTGCCACGGGCAGGGGCGTTGGGACCCAGTACTTC.

This clone showed up just a few times. The gene calls are TRBV4-2 and TRBJ2-1, with TRBD2 matching 12 bases. The V segment lost 0 bases and the J segment 6 bases; nucleotides outside the gene matches: 6. This CDR3 region has 17 residues. The germline V gene encodes CDR1 LGHNA and CDR2 YNFKEQ. The CDR3: CASSQESSSGGANEQFF. CDR3 DNA sequence: TGTGCCAGCAGCCAAGAATCGTCTAGCGGGGGGGCCAATGAGCAGTTCTTC.

This chain joins TRBV5-4 and TRBJ2-5, with 13 bases identical to TRBD2. V was pared by 3 bases and J by 5 bases, with 7 bases of the junction left unmatched. Per germline, CDR1 SGHNT and CDR2 YYREEE (reference sequence). The CDR3 is 16 amino acids. This CDR3 reads CASSSGLAGATETQYF. CDR3 coding DNA: TGTGCCAGCAGCTCCGGACTAGCGGGAGCCACGGAGACCCAGTACTTC. The full variable domain, its missing parts supplied by reference TRBV5-4 and TRBJ2-5, is ETGVTQSPTHLIKTRGQQVTLRCSSQSGHNTVSWYQQALGQGPQFIFQYYREEENGRGNFPPRFSGLQFPNYSSELNVNALELDDSALYLCASSSGLAGATETQYFGPGTRLLVL.

This chain links TRBV4-3 with TRBJ2-2, with TRBD2 identical over 9 bases. Germline values: CDR1 LGHNA, CDR2 YSLEER. Germline trimming cut 0 bases from V and 6 bases from J; bases unmatched to any gene: 5. The CDR3 covers 16 residues. The CDR3 loop reads CASSQDIAGAAGELFF. CDR3 sequence (DNA): TGCGCCAGCAGCCAAGATATAGCGGGAGCGGCCGGGGAGCTGTTTTTT.

This chain links TRBV29-1 with TRBJ2-5; 9 positions agree with TRBD2. Germline V lookup: CDR1 SQVTM, CDR2 ANQGSEA. Trimming took 4 bases from V and 2 from J; bases not matched to a gene: 8. This CDR3 is built from 15 residues. The CDR3 nucleotides read TGCAGCGTTGTAATCCCGACTAGCGGACAAGAGACCCAGTACTTC. Translation gives CSVVIPTSGQETQYF.

The V call is TRBV5-4, the J call TRBJ2-1; D might be TRBD2 (6 bases). V was pared by 4 bases and J by 10 bases, with 15 bases between. Germline V gene sequence: CDR1 SGHNT, CDR2 YYREEE (reference sequence). The CDR3 is 13 amino acids. CDR3 in DNA: TGTGCCAGCAGCCCGGGACCCCGGGAGGAGCAGTTCTTC. Its translation is CASSPGPREEQFF.

The chain couples TRBV7-2 to TRBJ2-3; 9 bases are shared with TRBD1. CDR3 length: 17 residues. CDR1 SGHTA and CDR2 FQGNSA come from the germline V gene. J was trimmed by 2 bases and V by 6 bases; bases with no gene match: 12. The CDR3 DNA reads TGTGCCAGCAGTTTTATGTCGGGACAGGGTAACACAGATACGCAGTATTTT. Encoded protein: CASSFMSGQGNTDTQYF.

The chain employs TRBV4-2 and TRBJ2-7; maybe TRBD1 (8 bases). The CDR3 covers 15 residues. Trimming removed 0 bases from V and 6 bases from J, with 15 bases in between. The germline V gene encodes CDR1 LGHNA and CDR2 YNFKEQ. The CDR3 nucleotides are TGTGCCAGCAGCCAAGAGACAGGGGACTATGGCGAGCAGTACTTC. It is translated as CASSQETGDYGEQYF.

The CDR3 here is CAWKKRGVLTDTQYF. For the CDR3, the DNA is TGTGCCTGGAAGAAGCGGGGGGTCCTCACAGATACGCAGTATTTT. This chain connects TRBV30 to TRBJ2-3; TRBD2 matches at 9 bases. V shed 4 bases and J 2 bases; nucleotides not matched to a gene: 7. Germline V CDR1 and CDR2: GTSNPN, SVGIG (reference sequence). There are 15 residues in the CDR3.

This rearrangement joins TRBV7-2 to TRBJ1-2; 7 nucleotides match TRBD1. Germline V gene sequence: CDR1 SGHTA, CDR2 FQGNSA. The CDR3 is 15 amino acids. The trim removed 2 bases at V and 4 bases at J, leaving 7 bases unmatched. The DNA for the CDR3 is TGTGCCAGCAGCTTAAATACAGGGGCCTCCTATGGCTACACCTTC. This encodes CASSLNTGASYGYTF.

V and J are TRBV2 and TRBJ2-1; 7 bases match TRBD2. The CDR3 consists of 15 residues. The germline gives CDR1 SNHLY, CDR2 FYNNEI. After removal of 5 bases from V and 2 bases from J, the junction contained 6 bases not matched to a gene. The CDR3 DNA reads TGTGCCAGCAGTCCTCCGGGACTACCCTACAATGAGCAGTTCTTC. Protein sequence: CASSPPGLPYNEQFF.